This T cell receptor beta chain came from a study of OX40 agonist ivuxolimab in advanced cancers. TCRdb's table, derived via immunoSEQ multiplex PCR, lists solely in-frame clones and lacks some. The sample has about 82,000 clones, approximately 92% seen once; the top ten hold under 0.7%. Germline loops: CDR1 SGHNT, CDR2 YENEEA. V was clipped by 3 bases and J by 7 bases, with 9 bases between them. This CDR3 has 12 amino acids. This receptor was obtained from an adult with an advanced solid tumor such as melanoma, head and neck, liver or kidney cancer. This sequence joins TRBV11-3 and TRBJ1-2; no reliable D call. Sample: CD4+ or CD8+ T cells sorted from blood, taken in a trial of the OX40 agonist ivuxolimab. This CDR3 reads CASSLVGAGYTF. The CDR3 DNA follows: TGTGCCAGCAGCTTGGTGGGAGCTGGCTACACCTTC.